What follows describes a single T cell receptor beta chain. Its matching antigen is unknown. This CDR3 spans 14 amino acids. Deletions cut 4 bases from V and 2 bases from J, with 10 bases between. Germline V lookup: CDR1 MNHNS, CDR2 SASEGT. The data are from a study of cytomegalovirus exposure and HLA in healthy donors. PCR amplification relied on 60 Vbeta primers (plus 13 Jbeta primers). Sequenced by immunoSEQ multiplex PCR; TCRdb stores in-frame clones only, minus some. The sample lists about 190,000 clones, almost 85% seen once, with about 0.24% in the top ten. General study results and limits: Sequencing likely caused a cluster of highly shared sequence variants. The authors enumerated under 200 TCR beta chains as linked to cytomegalovirus.

Sequenced input: PBMCs. The clonotype comes from a boy aged 10-17 years in good health and CMV-seronegative. This rearrangement joins TRBV6-1 to TRBJ2-3; the D gene is possibly TRBD1 (6 bases). The DNA for the CDR3 is TGTGCCAGCAGTGCTCGGGACAACACAGATACGCAGTATTTT. Its protein is CASSARDNTDTQYF.